This entry lists 27 T cell receptor beta chains sequenced from one sample in a study of Ad26.COV2.S vaccination and SARS-CoV-2 variants. Treatment meaning: around 19 received Ad26.COV2.S at low or high dose, single or two shots; several received placebo; per-sample allocation not given. Sampling happened 63 days after the first vaccine or placebo injection. Libraries were prepared by immunoSEQ multiplex PCR; TCRdb keeps only in-frame clonotypes and omits some of them. The profile shows fewer than 400,000 clones, 85% to 90% of them singletons. The material was peripheral blood, obtained in a trial of Ad26.COV2.S vaccine versus placebo. These receptors were taken from a person between 18 and 65 years old who received the Ad26.COV2.S COVID-19 vaccine or a placebo.

Remarks on this clone: One end of the junction is discordant with germline, which a read error may explain. V gene TRBV5-6 combines with J gene TRBJ1-1; 9 positions match TRBD1. CDR1 SGHDT and CDR2 YYEEEE come from the germline V gene. CDR3 length: 16 amino acids. CDR3 bases: TGTGCCAGCAGGTTGGGGACAGGGTCGGTCTTCCGAAAAGCTTTCTTT. Amino acid sequence: CASRLGTGSVFRKAFF.

This chain uses TRBV6-4 with TRBJ2-1; 13 bases are a match to TRBD2. The CDR3 totals 15 residues. V shed 3 bases, J shed 8 bases, and the junction held 4 bases outside the gene matches. Germline values: CDR1 MRHNA, CDR2 SNTAGT. CDR3 amino acids: CASSEGLAGSYEQFF. Written as DNA, the CDR3 is TGTGCCAGCAGTGAGGGACTAGCGGGGAGTTATGAGCAGTTCTTC.

This chain uses TRBV2 with TRBJ2-3; 12 bases align to TRBD2. Germline CDR1 SNHLY, CDR2 FYNNEI. The CDR3 loop spans 16 amino acids. V lost 7 bases, J lost 0 bases, and 5 bases stayed unmatched. In DNA, the CDR3 is TGTGCCAGCATGCGACTAGCGGGGGCTAGCACAGATACGCAGTATTTT. Encoded protein: CASMRLAGASTDTQYF.

The rearrangement uses TRBV11-3 and TRBJ2-3; TRBD2 agrees at 9 bases. The CDR3 contains 18 residues. Per germline, CDR1 SGHNT and CDR2 YENEEA. Unmatched junction bases numbered 9, after V lost 2 bases and J lost 0 bases. The CDR3 loop is CASSLRGSSGISTDTQYF. The DNA of the CDR3 is TGTGCCAGCAGCTTAAGGGGATCTAGCGGGATCAGCACAGATACGCAGTATTTT. The full variable domain, completed using reference TRBV11-3 and TRBJ2-3, is EAGVVQSPRYKIIEKKQPVAFWCNPISGHNTLYWYLQNLGQGPELLIRYENEEAVDDSQLPKDRFSAERLKGVDSTLKIQPAELGDSAVYLCASSLRGSSGISTDTQYFGPGTRLTVL.

The chain joins TRBV3-1 (or the pseudogene TRBV3-2) to TRBJ1-2; TRBD1 is a possible D gene (6 bases). There are 13 residues in the CDR3. V shed 4 bases and J shed 8 bases, with 14 bases lying between them. Germline assignment: CDR1 LGHDT and CDR2 YNNKEL (reference sequence). The CDR3 sequence is CASSPTGIEGYTF. The CDR3 DNA reads as TGTGCCAGCAGCCCTACAGGGATAGAGGGCTACACCTTC.

This chain joins TRBV11-2 and TRBJ2-4; 11 positions match TRBD2. In germline, CDR1 is SGHAT, CDR2 FQNNGV. The CDR3 spans 17 residues. With 5 bases clipped from V and 0 bases from J, the junction kept 6 bases outside the gene matches. This chain's CDR3 is CASSPRLAGLAKNIQYF. DNA of the CDR3: TGTGCCAGCAGCCCCCGACTAGCGGGATTAGCCAAAAACATTCAGTACTTC.

The V and J genes are TRBV11-2 and TRBJ2-7; the match to TRBD1 covers 8 bases. The CDR3 is 14 amino acids. The V segment lost 6 bases and the J segment 2 bases; nucleotides outside the gene matches: 6. In germline, CDR1 is SGHAT, CDR2 FQNNGV. DNA of the CDR3: TGTGCCAGCAGTATAGGGACAGGAACCTACGAGCAGTACTTC. Encoded protein: CASSIGTGTYEQYF.

This clone occurred once. V usage is TRBV7-9 and J usage is TRBJ1-1, with 8 bases lining up with TRBD1. The CDR3 consists of 14 residues. Germline trimming cut 3 bases from V and 5 bases from J; bases unmatched to any gene: 5. In germline, CDR1 is SEHNR, CDR2 FQNEAQ (reference sequence). The CDR3 nucleotides are TGTGCCAGCAGCTTTTCAGGGGGCGCGACTGAAGCTTTCTTT. This encodes CASSFSGGATEAFF.

This chain connects TRBV19 to TRBJ1-4, with D unresolved. The CDR3 length is 17 residues. Germline CDR1 LNHDA, CDR2 SQIVND (reference sequence). Trimming removed 7 bases from V and 0 bases from J, with 18 bases in between. CDR3 sequence (DNA): TGTGCCAGTACCAAGGACCTGGCGAGGGCAACTAATGAAAAACTGTTTTTT. Translated: CASTKDLARATNEKLFF. Full variable domain (outside the CDR3, taken from reference TRBV19 and TRBJ1-4): DGGITQSPKYLFRKEGQNVTLSCEQNLNHDAMYWYRQDPGQGLRLIYYSQIVNDFQKGDIAEGYSVSREKKESFPLTVTSAQKNPTAFYLCASTKDLARATNEKLFFGSGTQLSVL.

Comment on this clone: The sample carries other DNA sequences with the same CDR3. This rearrangement joins TRBV7-2 to TRBJ2-3; D is unresolved. Germline V gene sequence: CDR1 SGHTA, CDR2 FQGNSA. This CDR3 has 14 residues. V was trimmed by 0 bases and J by 2 bases, leaving 6 bases between them. In DNA, the CDR3 is TGTGCCAGCAGCTTAGCGGGGTTCACAGATACGCAGTATTTT. Protein product: CASSLAGFTDTQYF.

The genes are TRBV20-1 and TRBJ1-2; perhaps TRBD1 as D (6 bases). Germline V CDR1 and CDR2: DFQATT, SNEGSKA (reference sequence). The CDR3 spans 11 residues. Trimming took 3 bases from V and 8 from J, leaving 10 bases between them. The CDR3 is CSASAGEGYTF. The DNA of the CDR3 is TGCAGTGCTAGCGCAGGGGAAGGCTACACCTTC.

The rearrangement links TRBV7-2 to TRBJ1-6; D is undetermined. Trimming removed 4 bases at V and 12 bases at J, with 10 bases between. This CDR3 has 12 residues. Germline loops: CDR1 SGHTA, CDR2 FQGNSA. CDR3 in DNA: TGTGCCAGCAGCTCCCCGGGTCAACCCCTCCACTTT. Translated, it gives CASSSPGQPLHF.

The V call is TRBV11-3, the J call TRBJ2-2; D not resolved. CDR3 length equals 13 residues. The V gene's germline CDR1 is SGHNT and CDR2 YENEEA. Trimming took off 2 bases at V and 1 base at J, with 2 bases between the two ends. The CDR3 DNA reads as TGTGCCAGCAGCTTAAGGAACACCGGGGAGCTGTTTTTT. This encodes CASSLRNTGELFF. The full variable domain, in which reference TRBV11-3 and TRBJ2-2 provide the parts outside the CDR3, is EAGVVQSPRYKIIEKKQPVAFWCNPISGHNTLYWYLQNLGQGPELLIRYENEEAVDDSQLPKDRFSAERLKGVDSTLKIQPAELGDSAVYLCASSLRNTGELFFGEGSRLTVL.

In its sample, this clone was seen a few times. This chain links TRBV2 with TRBJ1-2; D is possibly TRBD1 (5 bases). From germline, CDR1 is SNHLY and CDR2 FYNNEI. The CDR3 is 14 residues long. Trimming cost V 11 bases and J 4 bases, with 20 bases left between them. DNA of the CDR3: TGTGCCCGAACTGGGAGGTCGGGGGGCTATGGCTACACCTTC. This sequence encodes CARTGRSGGYGYTF.

The rearrangement uses TRBV7-2 and TRBJ1-1, with a weak D call TRBD1 (5 bases). This CDR3 has 14 residues. Trimming shortened V by 3 bases and J by 1 base, and 9 bases separated the two germline ends. Germline CDR1 SGHTA, CDR2 FQGNSA. DNA for the CDR3: TGTGCCAGCAGCTTCGGGACGGGGAACACTGAAGCTTTCTTT. This codes for CASSFGTGNTEAFF.

As to this clone: Other DNA sequences in the sample encode the same CDR3. The chain employs TRBV4-3 and TRBJ1-1; D is unclear. This CDR3 has 14 amino acids. Germline V gene lookup returns CDR1 LGHNA and CDR2 YSLEER. V dropped 1 base and J dropped 1 base, with 7 bases sitting between them. The CDR3: CASSQVGGNTEAFF. DNA of the CDR3: TGCGCCAGCAGCCAAGTGGGCGGGAACACTGAAGCTTTCTTT.

The chain has TRBV18 and TRBJ1-1, with D hard to call. Looked up from germline, CDR1 is KGHSH and CDR2 is LQKENI. V was cut by 2 bases and J by 0 bases, with 10 bases left in between. This CDR3 comprises 15 residues. The CDR3, as DNA: TGTGCCAGCTCACCAATTGGCGGACTGAACACTGAAGCTTTCTTT. It encodes CASSPIGGLNTEAFF.

For the CDR3, the DNA is TGTGCCAGCTCACCGCCCGGGGAATACGAGCAGTACTTC. This sequence encodes CASSPPGEYEQYF. The chain is built from TRBV18 and TRBJ2-7; TRBD2 is a possible D gene (5 bases). Germline V gene sequence: CDR1 KGHSH, CDR2 LQKENI. The CDR3 is 13 residues long. Between the trimmed V and J ends, which lost 3 bases and 4 bases, there was a span of 10 bases.

The chain combines TRBV5-8 with TRBJ2-5, with D tentatively TRBD2 (5 bases). CDR1 is SGHTS, CDR2 YDEGEE, per germline. This CDR3 contains 14 residues. V shed 4 bases and J shed 2 bases, with 12 bases lying between them. CDR3 loop: CASSPRVLQETQYF. CDR3 DNA sequence: TGTGCCAGCAGCCCGAGGGTGTTACAAGAGACCCAGTACTTC.

The rearrangement uses TRBV4-1 and TRBJ2-3; 7 nucleotides match TRBD2. Germline-derived CDR1 and CDR2 are MGHRA and YSYEKL. V was pared by 2 bases and J by 0 bases, with 11 bases of the junction left unmatched. This CDR3 has 18 amino acids. The CDR3 reads CASSQFSRTSASTDTQYF. The CDR3 nucleotides read TGCGCCAGCAGCCAATTTTCCCGCACTAGCGCCAGCACAGATACGCAGTATTTT.

V usage is TRBV6-9 and J usage is TRBJ2-2; D not certain. V gave up 10 bases and J gave up 13 bases, with 7 bases separating them. The V gene's germline CDR1 is MNHGY and CDR2 SVAAGI. This CDR3 is built from 8 residues. This chain's CDR3 is CATPRLFF. The CDR3 bases are TGTGCCACCCCCAGGCTGTTTTTT.

The chain couples TRBV7-2 to TRBJ1-2, with unresolved D. The germline gives CDR1 SGHTA, CDR2 FQGNSA. Trimming removed 10 bases at V and 4 bases at J, with 16 bases between. The CDR3 length is 13 residues. CDR3 region: CAISPLDFYGYTF. CDR3 in DNA: TGTGCCATCTCCCCTTTGGATTTCTATGGCTACACCTTC.

The rearrangement links TRBV14 to TRBJ1-1; 7 bases align to TRBD1. The CDR3 runs to 19 residues. V shed 1 base, J shed 0 bases, and the junction held 14 bases outside the gene matches. Germline values: CDR1 SGHDN, CDR2 FVKESK. CDR3 sequence: CASSQGVTGIPRVNTEAFF. CDR3 coding DNA: TGTGCCAGCAGCCAAGGAGTGACAGGGATCCCCCGGGTGAACACTGAAGCTTTCTTT.

Only one count was recorded for this clone. The V gene is TRBV5-6, the J gene TRBJ2-7; 8 nucleotides align to TRBD1. This CDR3 has 15 amino acids. V gave up 2 bases and J gave up 2 bases; unmatched junction bases: 6. The germline gives CDR1 SGHDT, CDR2 YYEEEE. DNA of the CDR3: TGTGCCAGCAGCTTAAGGGACAGGTTAACCTACGAGCAGTACTTC. Its protein product is CASSLRDRLTYEQYF.

This clone appeared a single time. The V gene is TRBV7-9, the J gene TRBJ1-2; tentative D call: TRBD1 (5 bases). The CDR3 contains 16 residues. The V gene lost 1 base and the J gene lost 4 bases, with 16 bases spanning the gap. Germline CDR1 SEHNR, CDR2 FQNEAQ (reference sequence). CDR3 sequence reads: CASSLVAGNRGYGYTF. The CDR3 DNA sequence: TGTGCCAGCAGCTTAGTCGCAGGGAATAGGGGCTATGGCTACACCTTC.

The rearrangement uses TRBV9 and TRBJ2-5; D gene uncertain. The CDR3 is made up of 13 amino acids. Trimming took 4 bases from V and 2 from J, leaving 9 bases between them. Germline V gives CDR1 SGDLS, CDR2 YYNGEE. DNA for the CDR3: TGTGCCAGCAGCCCGACCTTTCAAGAGACCCAGTACTTC. As protein: CASSPTFQETQYF.

This clone was observed a single time. The chain is built from TRBV12-3 or TRBV12-4 and TRBJ2-2; D remains ambiguous. The V and J ends lost 4 bases and 8 bases respectively, with 5 bases between them. The CDR3 has 11 residues. CDR3 nucleotide sequence: TGTGCCAGCAGTTCCCGAGGGGAGCTGTTTTTT. Its protein is CASSSRGELFF.